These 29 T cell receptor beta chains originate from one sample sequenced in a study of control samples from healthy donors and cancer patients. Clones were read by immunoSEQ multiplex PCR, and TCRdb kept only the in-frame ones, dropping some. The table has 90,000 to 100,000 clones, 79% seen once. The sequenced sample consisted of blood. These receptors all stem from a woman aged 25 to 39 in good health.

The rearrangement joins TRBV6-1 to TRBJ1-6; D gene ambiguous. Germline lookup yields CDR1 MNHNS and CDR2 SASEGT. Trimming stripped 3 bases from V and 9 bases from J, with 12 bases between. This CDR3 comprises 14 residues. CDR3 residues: CASSEGNSPSPLHF. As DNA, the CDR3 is TGTGCCAGCAGTGAGGGGAATAGTCCTTCACCCCTCCACTTT.

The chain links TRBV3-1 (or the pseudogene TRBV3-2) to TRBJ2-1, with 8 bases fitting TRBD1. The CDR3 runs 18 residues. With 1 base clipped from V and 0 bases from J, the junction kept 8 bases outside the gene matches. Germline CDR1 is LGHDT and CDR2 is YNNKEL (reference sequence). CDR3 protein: CASSQGLNRGSSYNEQFF. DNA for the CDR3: TGTGCCAGCAGCCAAGGCCTAAACAGGGGGAGCTCCTACAATGAGCAGTTCTTC.

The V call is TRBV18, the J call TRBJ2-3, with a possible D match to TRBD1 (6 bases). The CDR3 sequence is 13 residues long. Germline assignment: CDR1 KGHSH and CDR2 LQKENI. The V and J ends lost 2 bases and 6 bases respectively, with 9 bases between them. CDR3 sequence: CASSPGGADTQYF. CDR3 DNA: TGTGCCAGCTCACCAGGGGGCGCGGATACGCAGTATTTT. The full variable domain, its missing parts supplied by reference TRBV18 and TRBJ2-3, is NAGVMQNPRHLVRRRGQEARLRCSPMKGHSHVYWYRQLPEEGLKFMVYLQKENIIDESGMPKERFSAEFPKEGPSILRIQQVVRGDSAAYFCASSPGGADTQYFGPGTRLTVL.

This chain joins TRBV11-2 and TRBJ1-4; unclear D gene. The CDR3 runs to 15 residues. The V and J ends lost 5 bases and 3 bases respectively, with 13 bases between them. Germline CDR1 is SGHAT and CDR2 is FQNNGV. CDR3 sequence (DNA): TGTGCCAGCAGCAAAGCGGGCGGGTCTAATGAAAAACTGTTTTTT. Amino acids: CASSKAGGSNEKLFF.

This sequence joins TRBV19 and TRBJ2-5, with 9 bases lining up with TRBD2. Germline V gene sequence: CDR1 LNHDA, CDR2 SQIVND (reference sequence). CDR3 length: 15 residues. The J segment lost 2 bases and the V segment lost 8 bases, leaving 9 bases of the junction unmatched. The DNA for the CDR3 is TGTGCCAGTTCCTCACGCGGGGGGGGACAAGAGACCCAGTACTTC. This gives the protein CASSSRGGGQETQYF.

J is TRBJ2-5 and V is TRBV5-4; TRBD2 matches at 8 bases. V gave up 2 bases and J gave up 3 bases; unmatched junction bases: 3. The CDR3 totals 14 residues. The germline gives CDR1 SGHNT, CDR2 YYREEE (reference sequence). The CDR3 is CASSLPGGEETQYF. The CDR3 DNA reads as TGTGCCAGCAGCTTACCCGGGGGGGAAGAGACCCAGTACTTC.

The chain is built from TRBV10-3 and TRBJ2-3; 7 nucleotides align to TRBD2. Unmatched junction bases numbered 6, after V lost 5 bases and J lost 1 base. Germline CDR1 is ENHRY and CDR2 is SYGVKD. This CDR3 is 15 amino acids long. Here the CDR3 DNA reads TGTGCCATCAGTCAGGTTGGGGGGGGCACAGATACGCAGTATTTT. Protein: CAISQVGGGTDTQYF.

CDR3 residues: CASSKVSGEIRNNEQFF. The CDR3 DNA follows: TGTGCCAGCAGCAAAGTAAGCGGGGAGATAAGGAACAATGAGCAGTTCTTC. The V call is TRBV21-1, the J call TRBJ2-1; the table's D call of TRBD2 was not tested on the DNA. TRBV21-1 is a pseudogene locus. The CDR3 runs 17 residues.

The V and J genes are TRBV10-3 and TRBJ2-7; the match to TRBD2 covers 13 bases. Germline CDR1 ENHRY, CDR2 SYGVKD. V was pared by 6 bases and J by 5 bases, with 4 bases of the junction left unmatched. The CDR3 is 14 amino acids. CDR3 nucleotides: TGTGCCATCAGGACTAGCGGGGGGTTTAACGAGCAGTACTTC. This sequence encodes CAIRTSGGFNEQYF.

Written as DNA, the CDR3 is TGTGCCATCAGTGAGTCCTTCGGGACAGCGCTTTTGAACTATGGCTACACCTTC. This sequence encodes CAISESFGTALLNYGYTF. The V gene is TRBV10-3, the J gene TRBJ1-2; 7 nucleotides agree with TRBD1. Germline assignment: CDR1 ENHRY and CDR2 SYGVKD. The junction had 12 bases not matched to a gene; V was cut back by 0 bases and J by 2 bases. This CDR3 has 18 amino acids.

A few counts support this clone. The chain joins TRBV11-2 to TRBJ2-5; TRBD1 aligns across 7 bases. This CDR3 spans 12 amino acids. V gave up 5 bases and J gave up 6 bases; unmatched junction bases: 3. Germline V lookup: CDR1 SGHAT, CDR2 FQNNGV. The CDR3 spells CASSDRAQTQYF. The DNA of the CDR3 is TGTGCCAGCAGCGACAGGGCACAGACCCAGTACTTC.

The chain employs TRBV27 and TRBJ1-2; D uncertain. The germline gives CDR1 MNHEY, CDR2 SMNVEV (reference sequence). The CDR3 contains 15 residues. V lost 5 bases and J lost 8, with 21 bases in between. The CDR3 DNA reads TGTGCCAGCAGTCCGTCTAAGCGCGGGCTAAACGGCTACACCTTC. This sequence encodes CASSPSKRGLNGYTF.

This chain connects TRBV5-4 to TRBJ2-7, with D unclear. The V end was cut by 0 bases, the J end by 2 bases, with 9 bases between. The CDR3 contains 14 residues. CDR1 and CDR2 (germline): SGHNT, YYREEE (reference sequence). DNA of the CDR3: TGTGCCAGCAGCTTGGGACCTGTACCCTACGAGCAGTACTTC. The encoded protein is CASSLGPVPYEQYF.

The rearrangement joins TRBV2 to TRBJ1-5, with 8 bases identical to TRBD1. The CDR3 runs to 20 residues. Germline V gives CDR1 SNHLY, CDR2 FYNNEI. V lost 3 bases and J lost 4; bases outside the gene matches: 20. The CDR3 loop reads CASSERVFLQGGLGNQPQHF. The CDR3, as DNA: TGTGCCAGCAGTGAGAGGGTTTTTCTACAGGGGGGGTTGGGTAATCAGCCCCAGCATTTT.

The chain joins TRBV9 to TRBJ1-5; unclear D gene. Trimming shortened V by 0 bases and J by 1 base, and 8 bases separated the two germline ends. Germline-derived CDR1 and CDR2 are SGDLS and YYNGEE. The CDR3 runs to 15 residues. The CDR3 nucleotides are TGTGCCAGCAGCGTAGCTCCGGGGAGCAATCAGCCCCAGCATTTT. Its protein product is CASSVAPGSNQPQHF.

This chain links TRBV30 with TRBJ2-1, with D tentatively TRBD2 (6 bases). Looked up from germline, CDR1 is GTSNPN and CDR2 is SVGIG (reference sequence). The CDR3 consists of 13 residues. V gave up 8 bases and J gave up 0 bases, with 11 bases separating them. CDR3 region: CAMEGSSYNEQFF. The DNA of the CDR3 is TGTGCCATGGAGGGTAGCTCCTACAATGAGCAGTTCTTC.

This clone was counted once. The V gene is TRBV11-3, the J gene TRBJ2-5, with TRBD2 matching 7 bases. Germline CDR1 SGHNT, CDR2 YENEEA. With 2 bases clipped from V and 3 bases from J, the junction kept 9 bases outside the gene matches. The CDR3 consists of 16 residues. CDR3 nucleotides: TGTGCCAGCAGCTTATCTTCTAGCGGTGGAAAAGAGACCCAGTACTTC. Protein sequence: CASSLSSSGGKETQYF.

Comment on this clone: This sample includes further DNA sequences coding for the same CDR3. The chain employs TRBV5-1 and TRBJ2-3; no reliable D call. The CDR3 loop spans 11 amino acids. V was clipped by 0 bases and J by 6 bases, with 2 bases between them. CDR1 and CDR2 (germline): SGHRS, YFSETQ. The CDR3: CASSLEDTQYF. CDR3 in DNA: TGCGCCAGCAGCTTGGAGGATACGCAGTATTTT. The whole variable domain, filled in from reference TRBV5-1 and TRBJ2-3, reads KAGVTQTPRYLIKTRGQQVTLSCSPISGHRSVSWYQQTPGQGLQFLFEYFSETQRNKGNFPGRFSGRQFSNSRSEMNVSTLELGDSALYLCASSLEDTQYFGPGTRLTVL.

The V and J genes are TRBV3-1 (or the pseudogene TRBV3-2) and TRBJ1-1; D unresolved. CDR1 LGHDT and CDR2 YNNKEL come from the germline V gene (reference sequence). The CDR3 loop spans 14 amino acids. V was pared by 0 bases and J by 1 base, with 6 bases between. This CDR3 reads CASSQEPENTEAFF. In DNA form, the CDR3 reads TGTGCCAGCAGCCAAGAACCAGAGAACACTGAAGCTTTCTTT.

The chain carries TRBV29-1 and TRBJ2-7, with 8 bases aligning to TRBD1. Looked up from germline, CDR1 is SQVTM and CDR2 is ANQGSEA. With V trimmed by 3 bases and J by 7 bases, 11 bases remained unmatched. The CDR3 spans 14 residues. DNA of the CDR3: TGCAGCGTTGATCAGACAGGGGCAGCGAGAGAGCAGTACTTC. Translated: CSVDQTGAAREQYF.

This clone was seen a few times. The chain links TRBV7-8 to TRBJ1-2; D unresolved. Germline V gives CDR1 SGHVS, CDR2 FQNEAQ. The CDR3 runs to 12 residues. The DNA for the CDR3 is TGTATACTCGCCCCAGTGGCTTATGGCTACACCTTC. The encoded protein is CILAPVAYGYTF.

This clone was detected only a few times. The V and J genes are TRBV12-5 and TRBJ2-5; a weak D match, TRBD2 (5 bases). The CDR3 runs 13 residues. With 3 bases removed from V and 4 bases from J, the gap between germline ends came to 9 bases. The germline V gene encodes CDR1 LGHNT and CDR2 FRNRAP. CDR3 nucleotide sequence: TGTGCTAGTGGTTTATCCGGAGGAGAGACCCAGTACTTC. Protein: CASGLSGGETQYF.

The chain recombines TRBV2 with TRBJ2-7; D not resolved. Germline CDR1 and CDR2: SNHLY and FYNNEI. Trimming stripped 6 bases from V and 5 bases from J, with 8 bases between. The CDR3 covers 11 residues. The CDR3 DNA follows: TGTGCCAGCAGGACACCTAACGAGCAGTACTTC. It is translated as CASRTPNEQYF.

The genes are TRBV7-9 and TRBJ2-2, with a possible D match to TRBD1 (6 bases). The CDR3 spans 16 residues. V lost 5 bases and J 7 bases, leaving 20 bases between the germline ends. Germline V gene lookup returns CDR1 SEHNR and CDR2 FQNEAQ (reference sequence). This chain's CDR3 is CASSLKAGAIGGELFF. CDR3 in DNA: TGTGCCAGCAGCCTGAAGGCAGGGGCGATTGGCGGGGAGCTGTTTTTT. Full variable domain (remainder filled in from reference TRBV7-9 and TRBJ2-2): DTGVSQNPRHKITKRGQNVTFRCDPISEHNRLYWYRQTLGQGPEFLTYFQNEAQLEKSRLLSDRFSAERPKGSFSTLEIQRTEQGDSAMYLCASSLKAGAIGGELFFGEGSRLTVL.

Here the CDR3 DNA reads TGTGCCAGCAGCTTAAGACCCCCGGGACAGGGGAAGGACGAGCAGTACTTC. As protein: CASSLRPPGQGKDEQYF. The chain couples TRBV7-6 to TRBJ2-7, with TRBD1 identical over 10 bases. The germline CDR1 and CDR2 sequences are SGHVS and FNYEAQ. Losses at the gene ends were 2 bases for V and 5 bases for J; bases not matched to a gene: 12. The CDR3 is 17 residues long.

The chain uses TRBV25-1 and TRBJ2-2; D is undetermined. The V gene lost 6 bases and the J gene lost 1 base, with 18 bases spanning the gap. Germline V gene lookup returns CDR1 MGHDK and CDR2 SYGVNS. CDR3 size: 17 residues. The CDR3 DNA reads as TGTGCCAGCAGCCCCAACCTTTTGGCGATGAACACCGGGGAGCTGTTTTTT. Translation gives CASSPNLLAMNTGELFF.

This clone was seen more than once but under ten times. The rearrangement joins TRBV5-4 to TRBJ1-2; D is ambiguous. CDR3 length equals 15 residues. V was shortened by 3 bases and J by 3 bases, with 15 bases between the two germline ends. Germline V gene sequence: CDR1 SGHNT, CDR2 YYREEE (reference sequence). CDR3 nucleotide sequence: TGTGCCAGCAGCTCTGAAAGATCCTCTCACTATGGCTACACCTTC. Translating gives CASSSERSSHYGYTF.

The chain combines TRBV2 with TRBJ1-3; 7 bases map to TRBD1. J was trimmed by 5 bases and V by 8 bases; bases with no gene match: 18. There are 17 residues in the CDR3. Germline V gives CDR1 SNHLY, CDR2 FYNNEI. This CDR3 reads CASGKRQGISLRNTIYF. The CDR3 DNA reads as TGTGCCAGCGGGAAGCGACAGGGAATCTCTCTAAGAAACACCATATATTTT.

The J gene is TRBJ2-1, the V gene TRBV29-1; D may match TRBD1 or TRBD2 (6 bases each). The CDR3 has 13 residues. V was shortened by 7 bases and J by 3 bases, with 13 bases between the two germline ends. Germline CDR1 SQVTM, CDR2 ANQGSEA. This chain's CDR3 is CSGRDTRYNEQFF. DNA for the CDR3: TGCAGCGGGCGGGACACCCGCTACAATGAGCAGTTCTTC.